Each of the 2 T cell receptor beta chains below was sequenced from the same sample in a study of T cell repertoires in cytomegalovirus infection. One entry per CDR3 protein, called by TCRdb with MiXCR from the reads. In the table there are about 76,000 distinct CDR3 sequences, more than 3% of which are singletons. The sequencing sample was made of PBMCs. The receptor source for this set is a human donor in good health (CMV status not recorded). Some clones in this sample may be carry-over from other donors' samples.

This clonotype appeared many times. V is TRBV10-3 and J is TRBJ2-3; D call uncertain. Trimming stripped 2 bases from V and 6 bases from J, with 6 bases between. The CDR3 is made up of 12 amino acids. Germline CDR1 and CDR2: ENHRY and SYGVKD. The CDR3 region is CAISERSDTQYF. CDR3 sequence (DNA): TGTGCCATCAGTGAGCGTTCTGATACGCAGTATTTT.

This clonotype was observed many times. The V and J genes are TRBV7-6 and TRBJ1-5, with D uncertain. CDR1 and CDR2 from the germline V gene are SGHVS and FNYEAQ. The CDR3 spans 15 residues. V gave up 1 base and J gave up 0 bases, with 7 bases separating them. CDR3 protein: CASSLGVDSNQPQHF. CDR3 DNA: TGTGCCAGCAGCTTAGGCGTGGATAGCAATCAGCCCCAGCATTTT.